Listed below are T cell receptor beta chains from one sample, sequenced in a study of monozygotic twins with inflammatory bowel disease. One entry per CDR3 protein, without DNA, is what TCRdb gives after re-calling the 5' RACE reads. The table gives about 300,000 distinct CDR3 sequences; the top ten clones make up approximately 5.9% of it. Sequencing was done on a sample of blood. The receptors come from a human donor with ulcerative colitis or Crohn's disease, or a healthy co-twin of an affected twin (not recorded which). Each CDR3 is given with its conserved first and last residue.

cdr3_aa: CASRPGQGARKYADTQYF
j_call: TRBJ2-3
v_call: TRBV6-1

cdr3_aa: CASSFSGYEQYF
j_call: TRBJ2-7
v_call: TRBV12-3/TRBV12-4

cdr3_aa: CASSRSVGAGVVEQYF
j_call: TRBJ2-7
v_call: TRBV27

cdr3_aa: CASSSGQTVDEQFF
j_call: TRBJ2-1
v_call: TRBV7-9

cdr3_aa: CASSLFQGASGQQFF
j_call: TRBJ2-1
v_call: TRBV27

cdr3_aa: CSVEGRVRRETQYF
j_call: TRBJ2-5
v_call: TRBV29-1

cdr3_aa: CASSVEGHGELFF
j_call: TRBJ2-2
v_call: TRBV9

cdr3_aa: CASRLPGQDYEQYF
j_call: TRBJ2-7
v_call: TRBV6-2/TRBV6-3

cdr3_aa: CASSPTGQAYSNQPQHF
j_call: TRBJ1-5
v_call: TRBV18

cdr3_aa: CASSDQGGQPQHF
j_call: TRBJ1-5
v_call: TRBV18

cdr3_aa: CASSSGQLNTGELFF
j_call: TRBJ2-2
v_call: TRBV7-2

cdr3_aa: CASSQEPWGSGGATDTQYF
j_call: TRBJ2-3
v_call: TRBV4-3

cdr3_aa: CSVESASGGTNTGELFF
j_call: TRBJ2-2
v_call: TRBV29-1

cdr3_aa: CASARGQGVSQETQYF
j_call: TRBJ2-5
v_call: TRBV6-2/TRBV6-3

cdr3_aa: CASSSKVIGEQFF
j_call: TRBJ2-1
v_call: TRBV7-2

cdr3_aa: CASSPGVGNQPQHF
j_call: TRBJ1-5
v_call: TRBV18

cdr3_aa: CASSPSGGAMNQPQHF
j_call: TRBJ1-5
v_call: TRBV18

cdr3_aa: CASSQDMGDRGYTF
j_call: TRBJ1-2
v_call: TRBV4-3

cdr3_aa: CASGTGGQGSLTTNSPLHF
j_call: TRBJ1-6
v_call: TRBV5-1

cdr3_aa: CSAISGSSYNEQFF
j_call: TRBJ2-1
v_call: TRBV20-1

cdr3_aa: CASSLRTGGLSETQYF
j_call: TRBJ2-5
v_call: TRBV3-1

cdr3_aa: CASSRDRVNEQYF
j_call: TRBJ2-7
v_call: TRBV5-6

cdr3_aa: CATGQGNEQYF
j_call: TRBJ2-7
v_call: TRBV5-1

cdr3_aa: CASSQDRAGVTGELFF
j_call: TRBJ2-2
v_call: TRBV4-3

cdr3_aa: CASSLGSGAYGYTF
j_call: TRBJ1-2
v_call: TRBV5-1

cdr3_aa: CASSLVYSGTGELFF
j_call: TRBJ2-2
v_call: TRBV7-6

cdr3_aa: CASSEAKLAGGTDTQYF
j_call: TRBJ2-3
v_call: TRBV2

cdr3_aa: CASSSPGGRELFF
j_call: TRBJ2-2
v_call: TRBV7-3

cdr3_aa: CASSGGTSGNYEQYF
j_call: TRBJ2-7
v_call: TRBV5-1

cdr3_aa: CASSLLTSGELFF
j_call: TRBJ2-2
v_call: TRBV4-3

cdr3_aa: CASSVSPGSGLEQYF
j_call: TRBJ2-7
v_call: TRBV9

cdr3_aa: CASHKGQGGYEQYF
j_call: TRBJ2-7
v_call: TRBV28

cdr3_aa: CAWSVYRTNSGANVLTF
j_call: TRBJ2-6
v_call: TRBV30

cdr3_aa: CASSSARLGDEQYF
j_call: TRBJ2-7
v_call: TRBV5-1

cdr3_aa: CASSQRAGQGDYGYTF
j_call: TRBJ1-2
v_call: TRBV4-3

cdr3_aa: CASDWGQDTDTQYF
j_call: TRBJ2-3
v_call: TRBV12-3/TRBV12-4

cdr3_aa: CASSTGTRGDTQYF
j_call: TRBJ2-3
v_call: TRBV5-1

cdr3_aa: CASSLGGATYEQYF
j_call: TRBJ2-7
v_call: TRBV5-1

cdr3_aa: CASSYQGGGYTF
j_call: TRBJ1-2
v_call: TRBV6-5

cdr3_aa: CASSWLSGQGSYEQYF
j_call: TRBJ2-7
v_call: TRBV3-1

cdr3_aa: CASSASTGVHQPQHF
j_call: TRBJ1-5
v_call: TRBV6-5